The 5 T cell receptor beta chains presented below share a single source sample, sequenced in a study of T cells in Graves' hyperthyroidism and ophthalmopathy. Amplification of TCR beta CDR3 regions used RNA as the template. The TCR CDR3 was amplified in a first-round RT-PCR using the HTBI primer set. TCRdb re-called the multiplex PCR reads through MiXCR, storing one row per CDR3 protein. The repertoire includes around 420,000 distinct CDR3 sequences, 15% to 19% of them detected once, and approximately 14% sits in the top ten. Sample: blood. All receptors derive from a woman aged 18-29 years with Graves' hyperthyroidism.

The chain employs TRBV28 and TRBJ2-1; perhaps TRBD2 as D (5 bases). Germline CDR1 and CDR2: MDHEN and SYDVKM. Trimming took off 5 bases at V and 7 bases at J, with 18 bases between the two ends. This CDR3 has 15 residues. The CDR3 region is CASSPDTLGRNEQFF. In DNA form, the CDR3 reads TGTGCCAGCAGTCCCGATACACTAGGAAGAAATGAGCAGTTCTTC.

CDR3 coding DNA: TGTGCCAGCAGCCTCCGGGACAGCCTCGCGGGAGATACGCAGTATTTT. Protein product: CASSLRDSLAGDTQYF. The V and J genes are TRBV3-1 and TRBJ2-3; TRBD1 matches 7 bases. Germline-derived CDR1 and CDR2 are LGHDT and YNNKEL (reference sequence). With V trimmed by 4 bases and J by 5 bases, 12 bases remained unmatched. This CDR3 has 16 residues.

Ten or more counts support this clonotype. For the CDR3, the DNA is TGTGCCAGCAGTGCCGACCTCCCTAACTATGGCTACACCTTC. Translating gives CASSADLPNYGYTF. The chain couples TRBV2 to TRBJ1-2; D is uncertain. CDR3 length: 14 amino acids. Between the trimmed V and J ends, which lost 4 bases and 0 bases, there was a span of 9 bases. Germline-derived CDR1 and CDR2 are SNHLY and FYNNEI. The full variable domain, its missing parts supplied by reference TRBV2 and TRBJ1-2, is EPEVTQTPSHQVTQMGQEVILRCVPISNHLYFYWYRQILGQKVEFLVSFYNNEISEKSEIFDDQFSVERPDGSNFTLKIRSTKLEDSAMYFCASSADLPNYGYTFGSGTRLTVV.

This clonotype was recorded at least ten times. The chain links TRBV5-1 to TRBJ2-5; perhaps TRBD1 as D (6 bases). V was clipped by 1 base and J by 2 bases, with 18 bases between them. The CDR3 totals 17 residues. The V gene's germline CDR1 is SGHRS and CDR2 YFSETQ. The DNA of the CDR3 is TGCGCCAGCAGCTTGCCCCCCCCCGGGGACATTCAAGAGACCCAGTACTTC. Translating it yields CASSLPPPGDIQETQYF.

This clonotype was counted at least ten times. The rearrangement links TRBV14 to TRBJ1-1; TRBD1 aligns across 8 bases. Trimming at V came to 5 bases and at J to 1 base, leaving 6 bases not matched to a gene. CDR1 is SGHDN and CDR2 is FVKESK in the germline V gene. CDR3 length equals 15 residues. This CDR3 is CASSKRTGRNTEAFF. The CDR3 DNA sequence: TGTGCCAGCAGCAAGAGGACAGGGAGGAACACTGAAGCTTTCTTT.